This T cell receptor beta chain was captured by sequencing in a study of neurological immune-mediated disorders. TCRdb processed the 5' RACE reads anew with MiXCR; each CDR3 protein has one entry. The sample comprises about 55,000 distinct CDR3 sequences, about 4% of which are singletons, and around 2.8% rests with the top ten. The germline CDR1 and CDR2 sequences are SGHRS and YFSETQ. V shed 0 bases and J shed 5 bases, with 6 bases lying between them. This CDR3 has 13 amino acids. This clonotype was seen repeatedly, ten times or more. The sample taken for sequencing was PBMCs. This receptor was identified in a man between 45 and 60 years old with multiple sclerosis. The J gene is TRBJ2-1, the V gene TRBV5-1; D ambiguous. The CDR3 coding sequence is TGCGCCAGCAGCTTGGTGGGTAACAATGAGCAGTTCTTC. Its protein product is CASSLVGNNEQFF.